This T cell receptor beta chain is drawn from a study of blood T cell repertoires in COVID-19. Study in general: Samples taken during acute and convalescent COVID-19 were collected in the United States, Italy and Spain. PBMCs, B-cell-depleted T cells, or T cells were the source of the cDNA or gDNA that made up the material.

The ends were cut back, 0 bases at V and 9 bases at J, with 6 bases in the middle. This CDR3 has 12 amino acids. Germline CDR1 is MNHEY and CDR2 is SVGEGT. In the authors' workflow: Reference gene primer amplification gave nucleated cell count estimates. Sequencing used immunoSEQ multiplex PCR; TCRdb keeps in-frame clones, though not all of them. That table is the source of V, J and clone size, and D and trimming were worked out from the DNA. The data show a few hundred thousand clones, with around 87% seen just once and 6% to 9% held by the top ten. The sequence was collected from an older woman with active or convalescent COVID-19. The sample taken for sequencing was peripheral blood. J is TRBJ2-1 and V is TRBV6-2 or TRBV6-3, with D unresolved. The CDR3 DNA reads TGTGCCAGCAGTTACTCCCTAGGTGAGCAGTTCTTC. Translation gives CASSYSLGEQFF.